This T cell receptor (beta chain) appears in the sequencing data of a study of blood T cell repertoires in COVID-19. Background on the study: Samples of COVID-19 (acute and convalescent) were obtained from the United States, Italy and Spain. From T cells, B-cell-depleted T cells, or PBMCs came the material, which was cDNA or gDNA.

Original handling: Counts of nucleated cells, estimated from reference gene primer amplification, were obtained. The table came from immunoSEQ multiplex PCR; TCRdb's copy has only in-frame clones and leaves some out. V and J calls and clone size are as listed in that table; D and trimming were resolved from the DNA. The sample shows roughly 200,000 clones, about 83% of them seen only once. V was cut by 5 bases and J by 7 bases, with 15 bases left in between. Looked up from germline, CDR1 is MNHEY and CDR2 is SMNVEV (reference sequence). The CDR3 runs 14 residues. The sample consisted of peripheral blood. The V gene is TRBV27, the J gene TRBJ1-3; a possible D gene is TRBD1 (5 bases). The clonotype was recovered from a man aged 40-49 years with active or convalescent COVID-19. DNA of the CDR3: TGTGCCAGCAGTCGCCAGCCCCAGGGCAACACCATATATTTT. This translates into CASSRQPQGNTIYF.